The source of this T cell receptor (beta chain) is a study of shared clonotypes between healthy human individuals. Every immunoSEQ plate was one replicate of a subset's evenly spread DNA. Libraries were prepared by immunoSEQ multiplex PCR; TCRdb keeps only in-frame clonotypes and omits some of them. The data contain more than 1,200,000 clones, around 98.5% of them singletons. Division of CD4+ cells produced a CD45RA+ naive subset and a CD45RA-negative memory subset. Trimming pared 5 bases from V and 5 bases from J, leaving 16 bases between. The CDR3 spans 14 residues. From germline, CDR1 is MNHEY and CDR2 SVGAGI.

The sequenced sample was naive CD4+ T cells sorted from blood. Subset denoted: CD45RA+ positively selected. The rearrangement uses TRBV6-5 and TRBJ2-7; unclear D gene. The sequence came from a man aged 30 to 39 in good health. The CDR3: CASSLRDSSHEQYF. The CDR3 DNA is TGTGCCAGCAGTCTTCGTGATAGTTCCCACGAGCAGTACTTC.